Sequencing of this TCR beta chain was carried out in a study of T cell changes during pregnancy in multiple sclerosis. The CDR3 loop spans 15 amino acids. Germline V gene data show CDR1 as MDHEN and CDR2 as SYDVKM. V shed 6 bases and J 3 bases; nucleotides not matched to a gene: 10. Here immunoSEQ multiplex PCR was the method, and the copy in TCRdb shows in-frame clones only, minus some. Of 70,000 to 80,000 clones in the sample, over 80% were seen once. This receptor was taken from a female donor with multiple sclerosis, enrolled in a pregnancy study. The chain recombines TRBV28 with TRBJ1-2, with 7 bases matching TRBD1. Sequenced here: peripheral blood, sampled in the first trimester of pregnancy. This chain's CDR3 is CASRPPGQKDYGYTF. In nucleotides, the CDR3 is TGTGCCAGCAGACCGCCGGGACAGAAAGACTATGGCTACACCTTC.